The next 25 T cell receptor beta chains were all read from a single sample in a study of blood T cell repertoires in COVID-19. Clones were read by immunoSEQ multiplex PCR, and TCRdb kept only the in-frame ones, dropping some. The repertoire consists of a few hundred thousand clones, with 86% occurring once and the leading ten covering around 3%. The sample taken for sequencing was peripheral blood. These receptors all stem from a woman aged 25 to 39 with active or convalescent COVID-19.

This chain connects TRBV2 to TRBJ2-7; maybe TRBD2 (6 bases). Germline values: CDR1 SNHLY, CDR2 FYNNEI. The CDR3 extends over 15 amino acids. Trimming took off 8 bases at V and 0 bases at J, with 17 bases between the two ends. The CDR3 DNA is TGTGCCAGCCAGATAAGCCGGGGGAGCTCCTACGAGCAGTACTTC. Its protein product is CASQISRGSSYEQYF.

This clone was observed a single time. The V gene is TRBV7-6, the J gene TRBJ2-5; D might be TRBD1 (6 bases). V lost 5 bases and J 5 bases, leaving 18 bases between the germline ends. The CDR3 loop spans 15 amino acids. Germline CDR1 is SGHVS and CDR2 is FNYEAQ. CDR3 protein: CASSPSAGTRETQYF. In DNA, the CDR3 is TGTGCCAGCAGCCCCTCGGCCGGGACACGGGAGACCCAGTACTTC. Variable domain in full (rest from reference TRBV7-6 and TRBJ2-5): GAGVSQSPRYKVTKRGQDVALRCDPISGHVSLYWYRQALGQGPEFLTYFNYEAQQDKSGLPNDRFSAERPEGSISTLTIQRTEQRDSAMYRCASSPSAGTRETQYFGPGTRLLVL.

The chain links TRBV4-3 to TRBJ2-3; TRBD2 matches at 11 bases. Trimming removed 4 bases from V and 0 bases from J; junction bases left unmatched: 6. The CDR3 is 17 amino acids. CDR1 is LGHNA and CDR2 is YSLEER in the germline V gene. The CDR3 here is CASSREVAGGSTDTQYF. CDR3 sequence (DNA): TGCGCCAGCAGCCGCGAGGTAGCGGGGGGGAGCACAGATACGCAGTATTTT.

The chain couples TRBV5-1 to TRBJ1-1; TRBD1 agrees at 8 bases. V shed 2 bases, J shed 2 bases, and the junction held 5 bases outside the gene matches. CDR3 length equals 15 residues. In germline, CDR1 is SGHRS, CDR2 YFSETQ. CDR3 coding DNA: TGCGCCAGCAGCTTAGGGACAGGAGTCAACACTGAAGCTTTCTTT. Protein product: CASSLGTGVNTEAFF.

The CDR3 DNA sequence: TGCGCCAGCAGCGGAAGGGGACAGGGTTTGACCGGGGAGCTGTTTTTT. Amino acid sequence: CASSGRGQGLTGELFF. This sequence joins TRBV4-1 and TRBJ2-2; the match to TRBD1 covers 9 bases. Trimming cost V 5 bases and J 5 bases; bases outside gene matches: 9. Germline CDR1 reads MGHRA; CDR2 reads YSYEKL. The CDR3 contains 16 residues.

CDR3 sequence reads: CASSSGTGRNSPLHF. The CDR3 DNA follows: TGTGCCAGCAGTTCCGGGACAGGGAGAAATTCACCCCTCCACTTT. J is TRBJ1-6 and V is TRBV6-2 or TRBV6-3; 9 bases agree with TRBD1. Germline trimming cut 4 bases from V and 7 bases from J; bases unmatched to any gene: 5. Per germline, CDR1 MNHEY and CDR2 SVGEGT. The CDR3 runs to 15 residues.

This chain links TRBV2 with TRBJ2-3, with TRBD2 matching over 9 bases. This CDR3 is built from 16 residues. J was trimmed by 1 base and V by 4 bases; bases with no gene match: 6. The germline gives CDR1 SNHLY, CDR2 FYNNEI. CDR3 residues: CASSGGASGGTDTQYF. The CDR3 bases are TGTGCCAGCAGTGGAGGGGCTAGCGGGGGCACAGATACGCAGTATTTT.

The chain employs TRBV10-3 and TRBJ1-2; TRBD1 aligns across 10 bases. The germline CDR1 and CDR2 sequences are ENHRY and SYGVKD. V shed 6 bases, J shed 8 bases, and the junction held 9 bases outside the gene matches. The CDR3 is made up of 14 amino acids. CDR3 nucleotide sequence: TGTGCCATCAGCGAGACAGGGGGCGATCACGGCTACACCTTC. Translated, it gives CAISETGGDHGYTF.

The chain combines TRBV6-4 with TRBJ2-1; a weak D match, TRBD1 (5 bases). The V end lost 3 bases, the J end lost 4 bases, and 7 bases lay between the germline ends. The CDR3 totals 13 residues. The germline V gene has CDR1 MRHNA and CDR2 SNTAGT. The CDR3 bases are TGTGCCAGCAGTGAAGGACAATACAATGAGCAGTTCTTC. Protein product: CASSEGQYNEQFF.

The rearrangement joins TRBV4-3 to TRBJ1-1; 9 nucleotides line up with TRBD1. With V trimmed by 1 base and J by 1 base, 7 bases remained unmatched. Germline CDR1 reads LGHNA; CDR2 reads YSLEER. The CDR3 spans 17 residues. DNA for the CDR3: TGCGCCAGCAGCCAAGGGCCCCCACAGGGGGCGAACACTGAAGCTTTCTTT. As protein: CASSQGPPQGANTEAFF.

The chain links TRBV18 to TRBJ2-7; 11 nucleotides match TRBD1. Germline loops: CDR1 KGHSH, CDR2 LQKENI. This CDR3 contains 16 residues. V lost 6 bases, J lost 5 bases, and 12 bases stayed unmatched. In DNA form, the CDR3 reads TGTGCCAGCTCCCCCGGGACAGGGGGAATCGGGAACGAGCAGTACTTC. It translates to CASSPGTGGIGNEQYF.

The rearrangement links TRBV5-8 to TRBJ1-1; D not certain. The germline gives CDR1 SGHTS, CDR2 YDEGEE. V was cut by 3 bases and J by 1 base, with 16 bases left in between. This CDR3 region has 16 residues. CDR3 in amino acids: CASSSPPDTPNTEAFF. CDR3 coding DNA: TGTGCCAGCAGCTCCCCCCCCGACACCCCGAACACTGAAGCTTTCTTT.

The V call is TRBV5-4, the J call TRBJ2-6; possibly TRBD2 for D (6 bases). The CDR3 contains 18 residues. V lost 4 bases and J lost 0, with 17 bases in between. CDR1 is SGHNT, CDR2 YYREEE, per germline (reference sequence). The CDR3 reads CASSPRGAGTSGANVLTF. The CDR3 DNA reads TGTGCCAGCAGCCCGAGGGGCGCGGGAACCTCTGGGGCCAACGTCCTGACTTTC. The full variable domain, completed using reference TRBV5-4 and TRBJ2-6, is ETGVTQSPTHLIKTRGQQVTLRCSSQSGHNTVSWYQQALGQGPQFIFQYYREEENGRGNFPPRFSGLQFPNYSSELNVNALELDDSALYLCASSPRGAGTSGANVLTFGAGSRLTVL.

As DNA, the CDR3 is TGTGCCAGTAGTACCCCCCGGGACAGGGGGCGAGATACGCAGTATTTT. This codes for CASSTPRDRGRDTQYF. The chain is built from TRBV19 and TRBJ2-3; 12 nucleotides agree with TRBD1. This CDR3 comprises 16 residues. J was trimmed by 5 bases and V by 4 bases; bases with no gene match: 7. Germline loops: CDR1 LNHDA, CDR2 SQIVND (reference sequence).

The chain combines TRBV5-1 with TRBJ2-7; TRBD1 aligns across 9 bases. The CDR3 is 16 residues long. Looked up from germline, CDR1 is SGHRS and CDR2 is YFSETQ. With 4 bases clipped from V and 4 bases from J, the junction kept 12 bases outside the gene matches. This CDR3 is CASSRTPGTGRYEQYF. CDR3 in DNA: TGCGCCAGCAGCCGGACCCCCGGGACAGGGCGATACGAGCAGTACTTC.

This clone came up a few times. The rearrangement links TRBV6-2 or TRBV6-3 to TRBJ2-5; D is perhaps TRBD1 (6 bases). Germline CDR1 is MNHEY and CDR2 is SVGEGT. V lost 2 bases, J lost 7 bases, and 14 bases lay in between. CDR3 size: 14 residues. In DNA, the CDR3 is TGTGCCAGCAGTTACGGGGGCGAGTATGCGACCCAGTACTTC. It is translated as CASSYGGEYATQYF.

The chain joins TRBV9 to TRBJ1-1; the D is unclear. V was shortened by 2 bases and J by 0 bases, with 8 bases between the two germline ends. Germline V gene sequence: CDR1 SGDLS, CDR2 YYNGEE. The CDR3 has 14 residues. The CDR3 DNA sequence: TGTGCCAGCAGCGTCGGGAACATGAACACTGAAGCTTTCTTT. This translates into CASSVGNMNTEAFF.

The rearrangement joins TRBV13 to TRBJ1-6; the match to TRBD1 covers 8 bases. The V segment lost 4 bases and the J segment 10 bases; nucleotides outside the gene matches: 9. Germline V lookup: CDR1 PRHDT, CDR2 FYEKMQ (reference sequence). The length of the CDR3 is 15 residues. CDR3 sequence (DNA): TGTGCCAGCAGCTGGCAGGGGGCCCGGCTGTCACCCCTCCACTTT. Residues: CASSWQGARLSPLHF.

The J gene is TRBJ2-5, the V gene TRBV7-9, with 7 bases fitting TRBD1. Germline-derived CDR1 and CDR2 are SEHNR and FQNEAQ (reference sequence). V lost 1 base and J lost 14; bases outside the gene matches: 13. The CDR3 sequence is 14 residues long. The CDR3 DNA is TGTGCCAGCAGCTTAGACGGTTCGGACAGGAGACCTTACTTC. This codes for CASSLDGSDRRPYF.

V is TRBV15 and J is TRBJ1-5, with TRBD1 matching over 9 bases. Germline V lookup: CDR1 LNHNV, CDR2 YYDKDF (reference sequence). The CDR3 has 15 residues. V shed 2 bases, J shed 6 bases, and the junction held 5 bases outside the gene matches. CDR3 sequence: CATSRSGQGSQPQHF. Here the CDR3 DNA reads TGTGCCACCAGCAGATCGGGACAGGGTAGTCAGCCCCAGCATTTT.

The chain couples TRBV20-1 to TRBJ1-2, with D perhaps matching TRBD1 (5 bases). Per the germline V gene, CDR1 is DFQATT and CDR2 is SNEGSKA (reference sequence). The V gene lost 8 bases and the J gene lost 5 bases, with 9 bases spanning the gap. This CDR3 contains 10 residues. The CDR3 bases are TGCAGTTCCGGGGGATATGGCTACACCTTC. Translating it yields CSSGGYGYTF.

The rearrangement joins TRBV7-9 to TRBJ2-5; the match to TRBD2 covers 8 bases. CDR1 SEHNR and CDR2 FQNEAQ come from the germline V gene (reference sequence). The CDR3 sequence is 14 residues long. J lost 3 bases, V lost 5 bases, and 5 bases had no gene match. The CDR3 region is CASSGGLVKETQYF. DNA of the CDR3: TGTGCCAGCAGCGGGGGACTAGTGAAAGAGACCCAGTACTTC.

In this sample, this clone turned up once. The CDR3 DNA reads TGTGCCAGCAGCTTGGTGAGTGGAGGGGTAAACTCTGAAGCTTTCTTT. Protein: CASSLVSGGVNSEAFF. The chain is built from TRBV5-4 and TRBJ1-1, with D tentatively TRBD1 (5 bases). Trimming took off 0 bases at V and 6 bases at J, with 18 bases between the two ends. Germline CDR1 is SGHNT and CDR2 is YYREEE (reference sequence). CDR3 size: 16 residues.

This chain uses TRBV28 with TRBJ2-1, with 11 bases aligning to TRBD2. CDR1 is MDHEN, CDR2 SYDVKM, per germline. The CDR3 loop spans 17 amino acids. With 3 bases clipped from V and 4 bases from J, the junction kept 8 bases outside the gene matches. The CDR3, as DNA: TGTGCCAGCAGTTTTCCGCTAGCGGGGGGACCTTACAATGAGCAGTTCTTC. Protein: CASSFPLAGGPYNEQFF. The full variable domain, completed using reference TRBV28 and TRBJ2-1, is DVKVTQSSRYLVKRTGEKVFLECVQDMDHENMFWYRQDPGLGLRLIYFSYDVKMKEKGDIPEGYSVSREKKERFSLILESASTNQTSMYLCASSFPLAGGPYNEQFFGPGTRLTVL.

The chain carries TRBV5-8 and TRBJ2-5; 8 bases map to TRBD1. The length of the CDR3 is 15 residues. With 4 bases clipped from V and 2 bases from J, the junction kept 7 bases outside the gene matches. Per germline, CDR1 SGHTS and CDR2 YDEGEE. DNA of the CDR3: TGTGCCAGCAGCCCAGGTACAGGGGGACAAGAGACCCAGTACTTC. Amino acid sequence: CASSPGTGGQETQYF.